The rows below give T cell receptor beta chains drawn from one sample of a study of T cell responses to AZD1222 COVID-19 vaccine. Sequencing was performed with immunoSEQ multiplex PCR; in TCRdb, only in-frame clones are kept and a portion is missing. This repertoire shows fewer than 200,000 clones, around 90% found once; its top ten account for less than 3%. The sample was peripheral blood, taken on day 0 of AZD1222 vaccination. The receptors were gathered from an adult in good health. Each CDR3 is given with its conserved first and last residue. The D gene is left open where the match is weak. Some rows have no size entry. The others give once, few or many, or a class for an expanded clone.

v_call	clone_size	j_call	d_call	cdr3_aa	cdr3_nt
TRBV11-2	.	TRBJ2-7	.	CASSPISRARGGTYEQYF	TGTGCCAGCAGCCCAATTTCCCGGGCCAGGGGCGGGACCTACGAGCAGTACTTC
TRBV29-1	.	TRBJ2-1	TRBD1	CSVDSQDRVGEQFF	TGCAGCGTTGACTCCCAGGACAGGGTGGGTGAGCAGTTCTTC
TRBV7-6	.	TRBJ1-2	.	CASSSLMDYGYTF	TGTGCCAGCAGCAGCTTAATGGACTATGGCTACACCTTC
TRBV7-9	.	TRBJ1-4	.	CASSPPVQPPEKLFF	TGTGCCAGCAGTCCACCTGTACAGCCACCTGAAAAACTGTTTTTT
TRBV19	.	TRBJ1-2	.	CASTAGPADGYTF	TGTGCCAGTACGGCAGGTCCTGCGGATGGCTACACCTTC
TRBV4-1	.	TRBJ1-4	TRBD1	CASSQDQGDEKLFF	TGCGCCAGCAGCCAGGACCAGGGGGATGAAAAACTGTTTTTT
TRBV7-6	.	TRBJ1-1	TRBD1	CASSTGENTEAFF	TGTGCCAGCAGCACAGGGGAGAACACTGAAGCTTTCTTT
TRBV11-2	.	TRBJ2-1	.	CASSLSAGLDNEQFF	TGTGCCAGCAGCTTATCGGCGGGATTGGACAATGAGCAGTTCTTC
TRBV7-9	.	TRBJ1-2	.	CASRMGSDYGYTF	TGTGCCAGCAGGATGGGTTCGGACTATGGCTACACCTTC
TRBV28	.	TRBJ1-6	.	CASSSGGAGRMPLHF	TGTGCCAGCAGTTCGGGGGGGGCCGGGAGGATGCCCCTCCACTTT
TRBV24-1	.	TRBJ2-3	.	CATSLNGRAGDTQYF	TGTGCCACCAGTTTAAATGGCAGGGCGGGAGATACGCAGTATTTT
TRBV28	once	TRBJ1-5	.	CATGSSNQPQHF	TGTGCCACCGGGAGTAGCAATCAGCCCCAGCATTTT
TRBV30	.	TRBJ1-6	.	CAWTEVGLDYSPLHF	TGTGCCTGGACCGAGGTCGGTCTAGACTATTCACCCCTCCACTTT
TRBV10-3	.	TRBJ2-2	TRBD2	CATGLASNTGELFF	TGTGCCACTGGACTAGCCAGTAACACCGGGGAGCTGTTTTTT
TRBV3-1/TRBV3-2	.	TRBJ2-7	.	CASGKGGVSYEQYF	TGTGCCAGCGGAAAGGGGGGGGTCTCCTACGAGCAGTACTTC
TRBV19	.	TRBJ1-1	.	CASSQQYTEAFF	TGTGCCAGTAGTCAACAGTACACTGAAGCTTTCTTT
TRBV2	once	TRBJ2-7	.	CASAGVLSYEQYF	TGTGCCAGCGCAGGGGTCCTTTCCTACGAGCAGTACTTC
TRBV5-4	.	TRBJ2-3	.	CASSLIGEASDTQYF	TGTGCCAGCAGCTTGATTGGGGAGGCCTCAGATACGCAGTATTTT
TRBV5-6	.	TRBJ1-2	.	CASSLGGGGGYTF	TGTGCCAGCAGCTTGGGAGGGGGAGGTGGCTACACCTTC
TRBV6-5	.	TRBJ1-2	.	CASSLTASNYGYTF	TGTGCCAGCAGCTTGACAGCATCTAACTATGGCTACACCTTC
TRBV14	.	TRBJ1-6	.	CASSQDGGNSPLHF	TGTGCCAGCAGCCAAGATGGGGGGAATTCACCCCTCCACTTT
TRBV4-1	.	TRBJ1-3	.	CASSQNQGTGNTIYF	TGCGCCAGCAGCCAAAACCAGGGGACTGGAAACACCATATATTTT
TRBV4-1	.	TRBJ2-3	TRBD2	CASSLTSGRRFADTQYF	TGCGCCAGCAGCCTCACTAGCGGGAGACGATTCGCAGATACGCAGTATTTT